This T cell receptor (beta chain) derives from a study of cytomegalovirus exposure and HLA in healthy donors. In the study overall: A later analysis reported the 90 to 150 validation repertoires used the same platform as the approximately 670 first-cohort repertoires. Overall study results and limits: In the approximately 120 validation repertoires, a later analysis found that first-cohort TCR clusters tended to co-occur. It was reported that the classifier diagnosed cytomegalovirus status with high specificity and sensitivity in both the original and validation cohorts.

Concerning this clone itself: Its antigen is unidentified.

Some clones are missing from TCRdb's copy, which holds only in-frame ones; the method was immunoSEQ multiplex PCR. The data contain about 170,000 clones, about nine tenths of them seen just once; the ten biggest clones take up 5% to 7%. V gave up 6 bases and J gave up 4 bases; unmatched junction bases: 6. This CDR3 contains 16 residues. From germline, CDR1 is SNHLY and CDR2 FYNNEI. The specimen was PBMCs. The TCR was taken from a woman aged 25-40 years in good health and CMV-seronegative. The chain links TRBV2 to TRBJ2-3; 14 nucleotides match TRBD2. CDR3 in amino acids: CASRVTSGREADTQYF. The DNA for the CDR3 is TGTGCCAGCAGGGTGACTAGCGGGAGGGAGGCAGATACGCAGTATTTT. Variable domain in full (rest from reference TRBV2 and TRBJ2-3): EPEVTQTPSHQVTQMGQEVILRCVPISNHLYFYWYRQILGQKVEFLVSFYNNEISEKSEIFDDQFSVERPDGSNFTLKIRSTKLEDSAMYFCASRVTSGREADTQYFGPGTRLTVL.